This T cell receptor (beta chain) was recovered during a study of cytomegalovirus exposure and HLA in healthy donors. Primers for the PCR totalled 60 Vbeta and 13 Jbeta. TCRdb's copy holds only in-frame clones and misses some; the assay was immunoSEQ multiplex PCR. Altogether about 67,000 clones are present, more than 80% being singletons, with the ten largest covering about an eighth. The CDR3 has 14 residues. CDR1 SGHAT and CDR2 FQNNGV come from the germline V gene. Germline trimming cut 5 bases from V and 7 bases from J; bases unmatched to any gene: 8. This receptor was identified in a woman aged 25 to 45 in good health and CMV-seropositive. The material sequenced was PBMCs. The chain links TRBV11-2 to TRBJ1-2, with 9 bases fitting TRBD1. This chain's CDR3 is CASSAPGTGFGYTF. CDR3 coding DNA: TGTGCCAGCAGCGCGCCCGGGACAGGGTTTGGCTACACCTTC.